Each of the 4 T cell receptor beta chains below was sequenced from the same sample in a study of regulatory T cells in long-lasting Graves disease (TCRdb year 2021). Library construction relied on multiplex PCR. TCRdb lists the instrument as Illumina HiSeq 4000. TCR beta libraries were built with iRepertoire HTBI primers and Arm-PCR amplification of CDR3 regions. In TCRdb, the public reads were trimmed at Q25 with fastp and aligned with MiXCR, with productive beta chains retained. All rows with the same CDR3 protein become a single entry with the most common DNA and genes. Present in this sample are a few hundred thousand distinct CDR3 sequences, 23% of which were seen just once. About a quarter of the sample is in the top ten clones. Interpreted using the paper, the time point label stands for: persistent/refractory GD, antithyroid drugs over 5 years with positive TRAb. For both TCR sequencing and RNA sequencing, RNA was extracted from PBMCs using TRIzol.

The sample was peripheral blood mononuclear cells (PBMCs), taken when the disease was refractory, from a patient treated with antithyroid drugs. Receptor source: a female donor with Graves disease.

The chain couples TRBV30 to TRBJ1-1; D unresolved. The CDR3 totals 13 residues. V lost 1 base, J lost 0 bases, and 6 bases lay in between. From germline, CDR1 is GTSNPN and CDR2 SVGIG (reference sequence). CDR3 loop: CAWSADLNTEAFF. The CDR3 bases are TGTGCCTGGAGTGCTGACCTGAACACTGAAGCTTTCTTT.

This clonotype occurred many times. The J gene is TRBJ2-7, the V gene TRBV20-1; possibly TRBD1 for D (7 bases). Trimming stripped 0 bases from V and 4 bases from J, with 16 bases between. Germline V gene lookup returns CDR1 DFQATT and CDR2 SNEGSKA (reference sequence). The CDR3 is made up of 15 amino acids. DNA of the CDR3: TGCAGTGCTAGAGATCTGAGCAGGGGGAGGTACGAGCAGTACTTC. Amino acids: CSARDLSRGRYEQYF.

This clonotype appeared a few times. CDR3 nucleotides: TGCAGTGCTAGAGATCGACCGGGACTGGGTACGCAGTATTTT. It encodes CSARDRPGLGTQYF. V and J are TRBV20-1 and TRBJ2-3; tentatively, D is TRBD2 (6 bases). Trimming pared 0 bases from V and 8 bases from J, leaving 15 bases between. CDR1 and CDR2 (germline): DFQATT, SNEGSKA (reference sequence). The CDR3 is 14 residues long.

This clonotype was seen a few times. The V gene is TRBV5-1, the J gene TRBJ2-4, with D possibly being TRBD1 (6 bases). Germline CDR1 SGHRS, CDR2 YFSETQ. V lost 5 bases and J lost 6, with 18 bases in between. This CDR3 has 15 amino acids. Here the CDR3 reads CASSYAGTQSNIQYF. For the CDR3, the DNA is TGCGCCAGCAGTTACGCCGGGACACAGTCAAACATTCAGTACTTC.